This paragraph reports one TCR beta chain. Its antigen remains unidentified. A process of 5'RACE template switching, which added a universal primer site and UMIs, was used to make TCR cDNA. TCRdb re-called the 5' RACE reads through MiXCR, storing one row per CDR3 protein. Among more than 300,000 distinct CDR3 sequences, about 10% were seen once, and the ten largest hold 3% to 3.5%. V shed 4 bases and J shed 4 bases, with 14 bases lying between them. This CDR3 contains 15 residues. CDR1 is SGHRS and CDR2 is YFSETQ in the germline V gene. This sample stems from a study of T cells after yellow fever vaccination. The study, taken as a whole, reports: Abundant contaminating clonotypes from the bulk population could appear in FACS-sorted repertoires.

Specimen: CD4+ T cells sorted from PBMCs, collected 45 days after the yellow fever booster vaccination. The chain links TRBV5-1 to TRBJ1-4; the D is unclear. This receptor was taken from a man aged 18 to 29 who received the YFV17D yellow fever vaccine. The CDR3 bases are TGCGCCAGCAGCACCCGGACTGCTTTTAATGAAAAACTGTTTTTT. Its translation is CASSTRTAFNEKLFF.